This TCR beta chain originates from a study of blood T cell repertoires in COVID-19. Here immunoSEQ multiplex PCR was the method, and the copy in TCRdb shows in-frame clones only, minus some. Found here are about 330,000 clones, approximately 90% of them singletons; the top ten hold approximately 4%. This clonotype was sampled from a woman in her fifties or sixties with active or convalescent COVID-19. Sample: peripheral blood.

CDR3 in amino acids: CASSSTGGVGEQYF. CDR3 in DNA: TGTGCCAGCAGCTCCACAGGGGGGGTTGGCGAGCAGTACTTC. V usage is TRBV7-9 and J usage is TRBJ2-7, with a possible D match to TRBD1 (8 bases). Looked up from germline, CDR1 is SEHNR and CDR2 is FQNEAQ (reference sequence). V was trimmed by 4 bases and J by 6 bases, leaving 16 bases between them. There are 14 residues in the CDR3.